The T cell receptor (beta chain) described here comes from a study of blood T cell repertoires in COVID-19. Germline CDR1 reads SGDLS; CDR2 reads YYNGEE. Trimming removed 2 bases from V and 1 base from J; junction bases left unmatched: 6. CDR3 length: 16 amino acids. Per the original data handling: Estimated nucleated cell counts came from reference gene primer amplification. Only in-frame clones appear in the TCRdb table, and some are missing; sequencing was by immunoSEQ multiplex PCR. The V and J calls and the clone size are those of that table, but D and trimming were determined from the DNA. The repertoire has approximately 300,000 clones, about 92% of them found once; the top ten carry 2.6%.

The chain carries TRBV9 and TRBJ2-1, with 7 bases matching TRBD2. Sequencing was done on a sample of PBMCs or T cells enriched from blood (not recorded which). This clonotype was obtained from a man aged 55 to 70 who had recovered from COVID-19. CDR3 region: CASSVSWRGSYNEQFF. CDR3 bases: TGTGCCAGCAGCGTTTCGTGGCGGGGGTCCTACAATGAGCAGTTCTTC.